A selection of T cell receptor beta chains follows, all from one sample in a study of cytomegalovirus exposure and HLA in healthy donors. Profiling relied on immunoSEQ multiplex PCR, and the TCRdb table lists in-frame clones only, not all of them. The table shows about 240,000 clones, with approximately 81% occurring only once. The sample was PBMCs. The receptors were sampled from a woman between 55 and 75 years old in good health and CMV-seropositive. CDR3s include the opening cysteine and the closing phenylalanine or tryptophan. The D gene is left open where the match is weak. The size field is filled for only some rows; it gives once, few, many or a size class.

clone_size j_call d_call v_call cdr3_aa cdr3_nt
- TRBJ2-3 TRBD2 TRBV7-9 CASSLYSSGYTDTQYF TGTGCCAGCAGCTTGTACTCTAGCGGATACACAGATACGCAGTATTTT
- TRBJ1-1 - TRBV5-1 CASSLTGWQNEAFF TGCGCCAGCAGCTTGACCGGGTGGCAGAATGAAGCTTTCTTT
- TRBJ2-1 TRBD2 TRBV10-1 CASSVSGSSYNEQFF TGCGCCAGCAGTGTTAGCGGGAGCTCCTACAATGAGCAGTTCTTC
- TRBJ2-7 TRBD1 TRBV5-4 CASSLAPGQGNLVKGEQYF TGTGCCAGCAGCTTGGCCCCGGGACAGGGTAACTTGGTTAAGGGCGAGCAGTACTTC
few TRBJ2-1 TRBD2 TRBV27 CASSLLGGRLRNEQFF TGTGCCAGCAGTTTGTTAGGCGGGAGGCTTAGGAATGAGCAGTTCTTC
- TRBJ1-1 - TRBV21-1 CASSNSGQANTEAFF TGTGCCAGCAGCAATTCTGGACAGGCGAACACTGAAGCTTTCTTT
- TRBJ2-3 TRBD2 TRBV5-1 CASSTSGSPTDTQYF TGCGCCAGTTCGACTAGCGGGAGCCCCACAGATACGCAGTATTTT
- TRBJ1-6 - TRBV5-1 CASSPRQSSYNSPLHF TGCGCCAGCAGCCCCCGACAGTCCTCCTATAATTCACCCCTCCACTTT
- TRBJ2-5 - TRBV10-1 CASSPGQETQYF TGCGCCAGCAGTCCGGGCCAAGAGACCCAGTACTTC
few TRBJ2-6 - TRBV12-1 CASTSEGSGANVLTF TGTGCCAGCACTAGTGAAGGCTCTGGGGCCAACGTCCTGACTTTC
- TRBJ1-1 TRBD1 TRBV7-6 CASSPRQGGNTEAFF TGTGCCAGCAGCCCCCGACAGGGCGGGAACACTGAAGCTTTCTTT
once TRBJ2-7 - TRBV5-1 CASSFSSSYEQYF TGCGCCAGCAGCTTCTCCAGCTCCTACGAGCAGTACTTC
- TRBJ2-7 - TRBV7-2 CASSRLAGDYEQYF TGTGCCAGCAGTCGACTGGCAGGGGACTACGAGCAGTACTTC
- TRBJ2-7 TRBD2 TRBV5-1 CASSPTSGFAYEQYF TGCGCCAGCAGCCCTACTAGCGGGTTTGCGTACGAGCAGTACTTC
few TRBJ1-3 - TRBV2 CASSRDTAGNTIYF TGTGCCAGCAGCAGGGACACCGCTGGAAACACCATATATTTT
- TRBJ1-1 - TRBV7-9 CASSLIYTEAFF TGTGCCAGCAGTCTTATATACACTGAAGCTTTCTTT
once TRBJ2-3 - TRBV28 CASSFRSGPPLSTDTQYF TGTGCCAGCAGTTTTAGAAGCGGGCCCCCCCTTAGCACAGATACGCAGTATTTT
few TRBJ2-3 - TRBV7-9 CASSFETRTDTQYF TGTGCCAGCAGCTTTGAGACACGCACAGATACGCAGTATTTT
- TRBJ1-5 TRBD1 TRBV4-1 CASSQAGTGIGYSNQPQHF TGCGCCAGCAGCCAAGCCGGGACAGGAATAGGGTATAGCAATCAGCCCCAGCATTTT
- TRBJ2-7 TRBD2 TRBV28 CASSSRTSGRLAEQYF TGTGCCAGCAGTTCCCGGACTAGCGGGAGGCTGGCCGAGCAGTACTTC
- TRBJ2-1 - TRBV5-5 CASKRERLNNEQFF TGTGCCAGCAAACGGGAAAGGCTAAATAATGAGCAGTTCTTC
few TRBJ1-6 TRBD1 TRBV27 CASRPGTGGGSYNSPLHF TGTGCCAGCAGACCCGGGACAGGGGGCGGCTCCTATAATTCACCCCTCCACTTT
few TRBJ1-1 - TRBV2 CASRVIQGYTEAFF TGTGCCAGCAGAGTTATCCAGGGGTACACTGAAGCTTTCTTT
- TRBJ1-2 TRBD1 TRBV25-1 CASSEYDRVGYTF TGTGCCAGCAGTGAATACGACAGGGTAGGCTACACCTTC
- TRBJ2-2 TRBD1 TRBV5-6 CASSLADRGLTGELFF TGTGCCAGCAGCTTAGCAGACAGGGGGCTGACCGGGGAGCTGTTTTTT
- TRBJ2-6 - TRBV6-4 CASSSGSGANVLTF TGTGCCAGCAGTTCCGGGTCTGGGGCCAACGTCCTGACTTTC
- TRBJ2-7 - TRBV28 CASSKGGRGSYEQYF TGTGCCAGCAGTAAGGGAGGAAGGGGCTCCTACGAGCAGTACTTC
- TRBJ2-2 TRBD2 TRBV19 CASSDSGRMASGELFF TGTGCCAGTAGCGACAGCGGGAGGATGGCCTCCGGGGAGCTGTTTTTT
once TRBJ1-4 TRBD1 TRBV6-5 CASSPTGMGEKLFF TGTGCCAGCAGTCCGACAGGGATGGGTGAAAAACTGTTTTTT
- TRBJ2-1 TRBD2 TRBV7-9 CASSLAALADYSSYNEQFF TGTGCCAGCAGCTTAGCTGCCCTAGCGGACTATAGCTCCTACAATGAGCAGTTCTTC
many TRBJ2-7 TRBD1 TRBV5-6 CASSWWTGSYEQYF TGTGCCAGCAGCTGGTGGACAGGGTCCTACGAGCAGTACTTC
- TRBJ1-1 TRBD1 TRBV7-9 CSSSPGGMNTEAFF TGTTCCAGCAGCCCAGGGGGAATGAACACTGAAGCTTTCTTT
- TRBJ2-1 - TRBV5-1 CASSPTFSVNEQFF TGCGCCAGCAGCCCCACTTTTAGCGTCAATGAGCAGTTCTTC
- TRBJ1-1 - TRBV15 CATSRDLRGAGRTEAFF TGTGCCACCAGCAGAGATCTTCGGGGGGCAGGGAGAACTGAAGCTTTCTTT
- TRBJ2-3 - TRBV28 CASSLSAGDTQYF TGTGCCAGCAGTTTATCAGCAGGAGATACGCAGTATTTT
- TRBJ1-5 - TRBV28 CASSLGEGNPRGPQHF TGTGCCAGCAGTTTAGGTGAAGGGAACCCCCGGGGGCCCCAGCATTTT
- TRBJ2-3 TRBD2 TRBV5-1 CASSQGLAGRGLLTDTQYF TGCGCCAGCAGCCAAGGACTAGCGGGCAGGGGGCTACTCACAGATACGCAGTATTTT
- TRBJ2-7 - TRBV6-1 CASRVGSPYEQYF TGTGCCAGCAGAGTGGGGAGCCCCTACGAGCAGTACTTC
- TRBJ1-2 - TRBV28 CASSGVLYGYTF TGTGCCAGCAGCGGGGTGCTCTATGGCTACACCTTC
few TRBJ2-5 - TRBV5-1 CASSSYQETQYF TGCGCCAGCAGCTCGTACCAAGAGACCCAGTACTTC
- TRBJ2-7 TRBD2 TRBV5-1 CASSLVGTNYEQYF TGCGCCAGCAGCTTGGTTGGGACTAACTACGAGCAGTACTTC
- TRBJ2-2 - TRBV5-1 CASSSGTSNTGELFF TGCGCCAGCAGCTCCGGGACTTCGAACACCGGGGAGCTGTTTTTT
once TRBJ1-3 TRBD1 TRBV30 CAWTRGTGGTGNTIYF TGTGCCTGGACACGAGGGACAGGGGGCACTGGAAACACCATATATTTT
- TRBJ1-2 - TRBV28 CASSSSPGARGYTF TGTGCCAGCAGTTCTTCCCCAGGGGCGCGGGGCTACACCTTC
- TRBJ2-7 TRBD2 TRBV5-6 CASSFTLADYEQYF TGTGCCAGCAGCTTTACACTAGCGGACTACGAGCAGTACTTC
- TRBJ1-4 - TRBV7-9 CASTTQGWGEKLFF TGTGCCAGCACCACTCAGGGGTGGGGTGAAAAACTGTTTTTT
- TRBJ1-2 - TRBV6-6 CASSFGQTNYGYTF TGTGCCAGCAGTTTCGGACAGACTAACTATGGCTACACCTTC
- TRBJ2-5 - TRBV7-3 CASSYGGAQETQYF TGTGCCAGCAGCTATGGGGGGGCCCAAGAGACCCAGTACTTC
- TRBJ1-2 - TRBV5-1 CASSLGAGENGYTF TGCGCCAGCAGCTTAGGGGCAGGGGAGAATGGCTACACCTTC
few TRBJ2-7 TRBD2 TRBV10-3 CAISVTGTSGSEQYF TGTGCCATCAGTGTTACCGGGACTAGCGGGAGCGAGCAGTACTTC
- TRBJ2-2 - TRBV29-1 CSVGRGTNTGELFF TGCAGCGTCGGCAGGGGAACGAACACCGGGGAGCTGTTTTTT
- TRBJ2-6 - TRBV5-4 CASSVGASGANVLTF TGTGCCAGCAGCGTTGGGGCATCTGGGGCCAACGTCCTGACTTTC
- TRBJ2-3 - TRBV7-6 CASSFTQGLDGDTQYF TGTGCCAGCAGCTTTACTCAGGGGCTCGACGGGGATACGCAGTATTTT
- TRBJ2-1 - TRBV7-9 CASSPPGTYNEQFF TGTGCCAGCAGCCCTCCGGGGACCTACAATGAGCAGTTCTTC
- TRBJ1-4 - TRBV18 CASSPSRTGANEKLFF TGTGCCAGCTCACCATCCCGTACCGGGGCTAATGAAAAACTGTTTTTT
- TRBJ2-1 TRBD2 TRBV27 CASTPTSGRGNEQFF TGTGCCAGCACCCCGACTAGCGGGAGGGGGAATGAGCAGTTCTTC